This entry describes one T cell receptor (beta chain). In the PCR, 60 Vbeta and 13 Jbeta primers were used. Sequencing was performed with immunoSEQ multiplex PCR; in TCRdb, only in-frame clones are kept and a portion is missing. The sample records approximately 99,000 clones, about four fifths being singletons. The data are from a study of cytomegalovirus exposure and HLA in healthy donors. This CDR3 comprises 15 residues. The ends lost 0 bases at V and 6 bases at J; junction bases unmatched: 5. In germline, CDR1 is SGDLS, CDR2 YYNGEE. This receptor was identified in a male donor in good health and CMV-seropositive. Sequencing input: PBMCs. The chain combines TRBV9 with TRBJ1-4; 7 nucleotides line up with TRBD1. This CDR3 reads CASSVAGTVYEKLFF. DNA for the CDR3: TGTGCCAGCAGCGTAGCCGGGACAGTTTATGAAAAACTGTTTTTT.